The 12 T cell receptor beta chains presented below share a single source sample, sequenced in a study of blood T cell repertoires in COVID-19. Only in-frame clones appear in the TCRdb table, and some are missing; sequencing was by immunoSEQ multiplex PCR. The sample lists about 58,000 clones, more than 75% seen once, with roughly 5.1% in the top ten. Sequencing input: peripheral blood. These receptor sequences come from a man between 35 and 55 years old with active COVID-19.

The V call is TRBV5-1, the J call TRBJ2-1, with 12 nucleotides matching TRBD2. This CDR3 has 16 amino acids. J lost 7 bases, V lost 4 bases, and 9 bases had no gene match. Germline loops: CDR1 SGHRS, CDR2 YFSETQ. CDR3 nucleotide sequence: TGCGCCAGCAGCAACTACGGACTAGCGGGGAGGAATGAGCAGTTCTTC. Encoded protein: CASSNYGLAGRNEQFF.

The chain has TRBV19 and TRBJ2-1; D gene uncertain. The V and J ends lost 5 bases and 0 bases respectively, with 5 bases between them. CDR1 and CDR2 from the germline V gene are LNHDA and SQIVND (reference sequence). The CDR3 has 13 residues. The CDR3 here is CASSFSSYNEQFF. The CDR3 DNA follows: TGTGCCAGTAGTTTTAGCTCCTACAATGAGCAGTTCTTC.

V and J are TRBV15 and TRBJ2-7; D uncertain. Per germline, CDR1 LNHNV and CDR2 YYDKDF (reference sequence). This CDR3 is 15 amino acids long. V was clipped by 0 bases and J by 2 bases, with 11 bases between them. The CDR3 spells CATSRDPIEPYEQYF. As DNA, the CDR3 is TGTGCCACCAGCAGAGATCCAATCGAGCCCTACGAGCAGTACTTC.

The chain recombines TRBV9 with TRBJ2-3; TRBD2 matches 13 bases. The CDR3 is 20 amino acids. Germline CDR1 and CDR2: SGDLS and YYNGEE. J gave up 6 bases and V 0 bases, and 16 bases lay outside the gene matches. CDR3 region: CASSVEGLAGTGLSLDTQYF. The CDR3 DNA reads TGTGCCAGCAGCGTAGAGGGACTAGCGGGGACGGGGCTCAGTTTGGATACGCAGTATTTT.

The rearrangement uses TRBV10-3 and TRBJ2-1, with 7 positions matching TRBD2. V was clipped by 6 bases and J by 2 bases; unmatched bases: 7. Germline V gives CDR1 ENHRY, CDR2 SYGVKD. The CDR3 is 15 residues long. This chain's CDR3 is CAIRTSAGAYNEQFF. CDR3 coding DNA: TGTGCCATCAGGACCTCGGCGGGAGCCTACAATGAGCAGTTCTTC.

The chain has TRBV7-2 and TRBJ2-2; TRBD1 aligns across 7 bases. Germline CDR1 and CDR2: SGHTA and FQGNSA. The CDR3 totals 14 residues. J was trimmed by 7 bases and V by 5 bases; bases with no gene match: 7. As DNA, the CDR3 is TGTGCCAGCAGCAAGGACAGGTTTAGCGGGGAGCTGTTTTTT. The encoded protein is CASSKDRFSGELFF.

V is TRBV5-1 and J is TRBJ2-1; perhaps TRBD1 as D (6 bases). This CDR3 spans 16 amino acids. Trimming left V 1 base short and J 7 bases short, with 18 bases between. Germline CDR1 and CDR2: SGHRS and YFSETQ. The CDR3 sequence: CASSLLQGRNENEQFF. DNA for the CDR3: TGCGCCAGCAGCTTGTTGCAGGGGCGGAATGAGAATGAGCAGTTCTTC.

The chain joins TRBV5-1 to TRBJ2-3; D may be TRBD1 (6 bases). Trimming stripped 1 base from V and 0 bases from J, with 15 bases between. The V gene's germline CDR1 is SGHRS and CDR2 YFSETQ. This CDR3 is built from 17 residues. CDR3 nucleotides: TGCGCCAGCAGCTTGCACCGGGACATTCTAAGCACAGATACGCAGTATTTT. Translated: CASSLHRDILSTDTQYF.

The table lists this clone with a few counts. The chain has TRBV2 and TRBJ2-7; 7 nucleotides agree with TRBD2. Trimming at V came to 6 bases and at J to 0 bases, leaving 8 bases not matched to a gene. The CDR3 contains 15 residues. Germline V CDR1 and CDR2: SNHLY, FYNNEI. The CDR3 sequence: CASSQFLAASYEQYF. The CDR3 DNA follows: TGTGCCAGCAGCCAGTTCCTAGCGGCCTCCTACGAGCAGTACTTC.

The rearrangement uses TRBV18 and TRBJ2-3; 12 bases match TRBD1. This CDR3 spans 18 amino acids. After removal of 3 bases from V and 1 base from J, the junction contained 8 bases not matched to a gene. In germline, CDR1 is KGHSH, CDR2 LQKENI. CDR3 bases: TGTGCCAGCTCACCTTTGGGACAGGGGGCGGCAGGCACAGATACGCAGTATTTT. It yields the protein CASSPLGQGAAGTDTQYF. Supplemented by reference TRBV18 and TRBJ2-3, the full variable domain reads NAGVMQNPRHLVRRRGQEARLRCSPMKGHSHVYWYRQLPEEGLKFMVYLQKENIIDESGMPKERFSAEFPKEGPSILRIQQVVRGDSAAYFCASSPLGQGAAGTDTQYFGPGTRLTVL.

The chain has TRBV14 and TRBJ2-1, with D possibly TRBD1 on 5 matching bases. The CDR3 runs 12 residues. The V end was cut by 2 bases, the J end by 12 bases, with 11 bases between. Germline values: CDR1 SGHDN, CDR2 FVKESK. CDR3 nucleotides: TGTGCCAGCAGCCAACAGGGTTTTGGGCAGTTCTTC. Residues: CASSQQGFGQFF. Complete variable domain (other parts from reference TRBV14 and TRBJ2-1): EAGVTQFPSHSVIEKGQTVTLRCDPISGHDNLYWYRRVMGKEIKFLLHFVKESKQDESGMPNNRFLAERTGGTYSTLKVQPAELEDSGVYFCASSQQGFGQFFGPGTRLTVL.

This clone was seen a single time. This chain uses TRBV5-1 with TRBJ2-1; 7 nucleotides align to TRBD2. J gave up 8 bases and V 4 bases, and 12 bases lay outside the gene matches. Germline V gene lookup returns CDR1 SGHRS and CDR2 YFSETQ. CDR3 length equals 15 residues. CDR3 bases: TGCGCCAGCAGCCTGTCTACCGGGACTACCGATGAGCAGTTCTTC. It yields the protein CASSLSTGTTDEQFF.